This TCR beta chain originates from a study of blood T cells in healthy people across ages. Study findings and constraints: Both naive CD4+ cell counts and diversity were greater in long-lived donors than in aged donors. Researchers report that TCR beta diversity correlated strongly with naive T cell percentage. A roughly linear fall in TCR beta diversity per million T cells was seen with increasing age.

Combining a sample-barcoded 5' primer with a J-beta primer mix, a second PCR ran for roughly 7 to 12 cycles. Through a template-switch adaptor with 12 random nucleotides, each cDNA molecule received a tag. Each CDR3 protein is one row after TCRdb ran MiXCR on the 5' RACE reads. This sample yields approximately 880,000 distinct CDR3 sequences, of which about 44% are seen a single time; around an eighth belongs to the top ten. Of note for this clonotype: Its antigen is currently unknown.

Source material: blood. This sequence originates from a man under 40 in good health.

CDR3 bases: TGCGCCAGCAGCTTGGAGGGCGGGTTAAGCAATCAGCCCCAGCATTTT. Its protein is CASSLEGGLSNQPQHF. The chain recombines TRBV5-1 with TRBJ1-5; D call uncertain. This CDR3 contains 16 residues. V was pared by 0 bases and J by 1 base, with 11 bases between. Germline values: CDR1 SGHRS, CDR2 YFSETQ. The full variable domain, completed using reference TRBV5-1 and TRBJ1-5, is KAGVTQTPRYLIKTRGQQVTLSCSPISGHRSVSWYQQTPGQGLQFLFEYFSETQRNKGNFPGRFSGRQFSNSRSEMNVSTLELGDSALYLCASSLEGGLSNQPQHFGDGTRLSIL.